The 7 T cell receptor beta chains reported below all come from one sample, sequenced in a study of Tregs in tolerant kidney transplant recipients. Data came from immunoSEQ multiplex PCR; TCRdb stores just in-frame clones and leaves some out. The data hold roughly 66,000 clones, with 80% to 95% observed a single time. Source: CD8+ T cells from blood, taken before the transplant. All receptors derive from a human donor who received a combined kidney and bone marrow transplant.

J is TRBJ2-5 and V is TRBV27, with 9 bases matching TRBD1. V shed 8 bases and J 5 bases; nucleotides not matched to a gene: 12. Germline CDR1 reads MNHEY; CDR2 reads SMNVEV (reference sequence). The CDR3 runs 15 residues. CDR3 bases: TGTGCCAGCCGAATGGGGACAGGGCGAGGGGAGACCCAGTACTTC. It encodes CASRMGTGRGETQYF.

The gene calls are TRBV27 and TRBJ1-2, with D perhaps TRBD1 (6 bases). Trimming took off 2 bases at V and 6 bases at J, with 10 bases between the two ends. CDR3 length: 13 amino acids. In germline, CDR1 is MNHEY, CDR2 SMNVEV (reference sequence). CDR3: CASSLTQGNGYTF. DNA of the CDR3: TGTGCCAGCAGTTTAACACAGGGCAATGGCTACACCTTC.

The rearrangement uses TRBV13 and TRBJ1-1, with 7 bases identical to TRBD1. CDR3 length: 15 amino acids. The V and J ends lost 5 bases and 1 base, in that order; junction bases with no gene match: 7. Germline lookup yields CDR1 PRHDT and CDR2 FYEKMQ (reference sequence). CDR3: CASSGNRGGNTEAFF. CDR3 coding DNA: TGTGCCAGCAGCGGCAACAGGGGAGGGAACACTGAAGCTTTCTTT. The whole variable domain, remainder taken from reference TRBV13 and TRBJ1-1, is AAGVIQSPRHLIKEKRETATLKCYPIPRHDTVYWYQQGPGQDPQFLISFYEKMQSDKGSIPDRFSAQQFSDYHSELNMSSLELGDSALYFCASSGNRGGNTEAFFGQGTRLTVV.

The chain has TRBV27 and TRBJ1-2; no reliable D call. CDR1 is MNHEY, CDR2 SMNVEV, per germline (reference sequence). This CDR3 is built from 17 residues. Trimming left V 3 bases short and J 0 bases short, with 17 bases between. The CDR3 bases are TGTGCCAGCAGTTTGGATCCCCGTCGTCGGGCTAACTATGGCTACACCTTC. It translates to CASSLDPRRRANYGYTF.

This clone was picked up one time. The V call is TRBV5-4, the J call TRBJ1-4, with D unclear. CDR1 and CDR2 from the germline V gene are SGHNT and YYREEE (reference sequence). V gave up 5 bases and J gave up 6 bases, with 17 bases separating them. The CDR3 is 15 amino acids. CDR3 DNA: TGTGCCAGCAGTGACGAGGAGGGAGGTGATGAAAAACTGTTTTTT. Amino acid sequence: CASSDEEGGDEKLFF. Together with reference TRBV5-4 and TRBJ1-4, the CDR3 gives the full variable domain: ETGVTQSPTHLIKTRGQQVTLRCSSQSGHNTVSWYQQALGQGPQFIFQYYREEENGRGNFPPRFSGLQFPNYSSELNVNALELDDSALYLCASSDEEGGDEKLFFGSGTQLSVL.

This clone was seen only once. This rearrangement joins TRBV19 to TRBJ2-3; 8 nucleotides agree with TRBD2. Germline V gives CDR1 LNHDA, CDR2 SQIVND (reference sequence). The CDR3 has 14 amino acids. V lost 6 bases, J lost 1 base, and 3 bases stayed unmatched. CDR3 loop: CASSGGAGTDTQYF. In DNA, the CDR3 is TGTGCCAGTAGCGGGGGGGCGGGCACAGATACGCAGTATTTT.

J is TRBJ1-5 and V is TRBV5-5; D uncertain. Germline values: CDR1 SGHKS, CDR2 YYEKEE (reference sequence). The CDR3 has 14 amino acids. The V end lost 3 bases, the J end lost 0 bases, and 7 bases lay between the germline ends. The CDR3 region has the DNA TGTGCCAGCAGCTCCGACTTTAGCAATCAGCCCCAGCATTTT. Residues: CASSSDFSNQPQHF.